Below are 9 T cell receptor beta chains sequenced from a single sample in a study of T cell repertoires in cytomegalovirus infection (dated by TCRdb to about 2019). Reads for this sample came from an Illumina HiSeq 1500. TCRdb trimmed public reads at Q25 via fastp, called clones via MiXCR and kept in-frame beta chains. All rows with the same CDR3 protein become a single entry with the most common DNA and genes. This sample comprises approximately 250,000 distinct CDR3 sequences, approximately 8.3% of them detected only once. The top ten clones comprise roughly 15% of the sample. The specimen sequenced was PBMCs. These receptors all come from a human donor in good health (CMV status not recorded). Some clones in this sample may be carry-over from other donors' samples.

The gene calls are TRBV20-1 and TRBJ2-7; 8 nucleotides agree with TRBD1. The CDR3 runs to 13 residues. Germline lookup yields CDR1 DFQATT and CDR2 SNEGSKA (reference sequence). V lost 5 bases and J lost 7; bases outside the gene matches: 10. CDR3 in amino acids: CSAWARGRREQYF. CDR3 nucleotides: TGCAGTGCTTGGGCCAGGGGGCGTCGAGAGCAGTACTTC.

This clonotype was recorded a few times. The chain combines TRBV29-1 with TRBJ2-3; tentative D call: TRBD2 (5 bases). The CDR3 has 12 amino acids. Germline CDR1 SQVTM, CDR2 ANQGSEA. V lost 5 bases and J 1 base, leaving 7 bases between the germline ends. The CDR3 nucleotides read TGCAGCGTTTTGGAGGGCACAGATACGCAGTATTTT. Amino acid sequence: CSVLEGTDTQYF.

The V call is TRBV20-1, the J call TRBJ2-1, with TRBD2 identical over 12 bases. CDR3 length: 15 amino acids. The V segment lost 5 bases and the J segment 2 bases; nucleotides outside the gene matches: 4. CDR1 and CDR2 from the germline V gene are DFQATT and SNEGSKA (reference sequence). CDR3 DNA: TGCAGTGCTGTCTCTAGCGGGGGGGCCTACAATGAGCAGTTCTTC. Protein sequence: CSAVSSGGAYNEQFF.

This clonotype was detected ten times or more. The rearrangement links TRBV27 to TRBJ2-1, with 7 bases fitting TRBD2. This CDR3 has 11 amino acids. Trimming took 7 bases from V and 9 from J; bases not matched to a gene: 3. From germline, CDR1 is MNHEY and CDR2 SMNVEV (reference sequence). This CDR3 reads CASTRGVEQFF. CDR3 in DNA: TGTGCCAGCACCCGGGGGGTTGAGCAGTTCTTC.

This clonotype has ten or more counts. CDR3 residues: CASSRDPGGYTF. The CDR3 DNA is TGTGCCAGCAGCCGTGACCCCGGTGGCTACACCTTC. The V gene is TRBV28, the J gene TRBJ1-2; no clear D gene. From germline, CDR1 is MDHEN and CDR2 SYDVKM. V shed 6 bases and J shed 7 bases, with 12 bases lying between them. CDR3 length equals 12 residues.

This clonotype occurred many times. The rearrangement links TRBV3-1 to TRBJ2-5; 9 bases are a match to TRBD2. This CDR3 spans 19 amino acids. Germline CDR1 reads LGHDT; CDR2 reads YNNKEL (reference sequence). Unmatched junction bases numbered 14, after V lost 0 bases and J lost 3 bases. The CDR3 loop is CASSQDRWLAGMNEETQYF. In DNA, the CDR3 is TGTGCCAGCAGCCAAGATCGGTGGCTAGCGGGAATGAATGAAGAGACCCAGTACTTC.

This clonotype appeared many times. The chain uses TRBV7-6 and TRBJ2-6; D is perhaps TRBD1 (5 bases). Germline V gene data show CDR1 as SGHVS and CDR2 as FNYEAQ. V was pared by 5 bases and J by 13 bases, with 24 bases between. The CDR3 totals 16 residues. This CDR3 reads CASSPFSAGQGLVLTF. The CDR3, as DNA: TGTGCCAGCAGCCCATTTAGTGCAGGGCAAGGGTTGGTCCTGACTTTC. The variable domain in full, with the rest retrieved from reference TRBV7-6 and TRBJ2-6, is GAGVSQSPRYKVTKRGQDVALRCDPISGHVSLYWYRQALGQGPEFLTYFNYEAQQDKSGLPNDRFSAERPEGSISTLTIQRTEQRDSAMYRCASSPFSAGQGLVLTFGAGSRLTVL.

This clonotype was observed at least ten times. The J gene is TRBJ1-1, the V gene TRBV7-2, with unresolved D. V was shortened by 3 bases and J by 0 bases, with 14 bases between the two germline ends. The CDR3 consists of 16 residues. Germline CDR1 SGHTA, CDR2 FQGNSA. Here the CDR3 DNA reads TGTGCCAGCAGCTTTGTGGACTTCGGATTGAACACTGAAGCTTTCTTT. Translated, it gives CASSFVDFGLNTEAFF.

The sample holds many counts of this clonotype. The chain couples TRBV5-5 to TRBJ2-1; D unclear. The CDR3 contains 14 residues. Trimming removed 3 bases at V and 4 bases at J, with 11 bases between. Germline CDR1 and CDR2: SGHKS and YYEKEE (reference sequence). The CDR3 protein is CASSSLAEYNEQFF. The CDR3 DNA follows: TGTGCCAGCAGCTCCCTTGCCGAGTACAATGAGCAGTTCTTC.